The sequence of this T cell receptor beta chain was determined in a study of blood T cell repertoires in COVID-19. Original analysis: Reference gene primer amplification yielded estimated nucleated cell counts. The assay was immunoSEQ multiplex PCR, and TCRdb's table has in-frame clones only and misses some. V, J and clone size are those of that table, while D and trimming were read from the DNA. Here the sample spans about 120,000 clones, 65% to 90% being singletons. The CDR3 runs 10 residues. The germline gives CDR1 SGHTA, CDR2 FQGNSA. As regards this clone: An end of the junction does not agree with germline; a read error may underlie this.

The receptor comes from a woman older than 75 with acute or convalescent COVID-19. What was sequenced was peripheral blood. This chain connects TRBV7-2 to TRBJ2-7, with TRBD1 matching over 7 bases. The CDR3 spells CASSPWTGDF. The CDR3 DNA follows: TGTGCCAGCAGCCCCTGGACAGGAGACTTC.